The 15 T cell receptor beta chains given below trace back to one sample, sequenced in a study of cytomegalovirus exposure and HLA in healthy donors. A multiplex PCR was run with 60 Vbeta primers and 13 Jbeta primers. The method was immunoSEQ multiplex PCR; TCRdb's version includes in-frame clones alone and lacks a portion of them. This table has approximately 160,000 clones, over 70% appearing once. Sequences were obtained from PBMCs. These receptors were obtained from a male donor in good health and CMV-seropositive.

The rearrangement joins TRBV7-9 to TRBJ1-1; no clear D. V was shortened by 1 base and J by 8 bases, with 14 bases between the two germline ends. This CDR3 has 14 amino acids. CDR1 is SEHNR, CDR2 FQNEAQ, per germline (reference sequence). The CDR3 reads CASSLGVGPSEAFF. CDR3 sequence (DNA): TGTGCCAGCAGCTTAGGCGTGGGCCCTTCAGAAGCTTTCTTT.

The chain has TRBV11-2 and TRBJ2-7; TRBD2 matches 7 bases. The V segment lost 4 bases and the J segment 0 bases; nucleotides outside the gene matches: 12. The CDR3 is 17 amino acids. The germline V gene encodes CDR1 SGHAT and CDR2 FQNNGV. DNA of the CDR3: TGTGCCAGCAGCTCAAGGGTGTCCCAGCGGGGCTCCTACGAGCAGTACTTC. Translating it yields CASSSRVSQRGSYEQYF.

This clone was detected once. The chain links TRBV6-1 to TRBJ2-7; 7 nucleotides align to TRBD1. Germline assignment: CDR1 MNHNS and CDR2 SASEGT. This CDR3 is 12 amino acids long. After removal of 8 bases from V and 0 bases from J, the junction contained 1 base not matched to a gene. CDR3 coding DNA: TGTGCCAGCGGGGACAGCTCCTACGAGCAGTACTTC. Its translation: CASGDSSYEQYF.

The chain recombines TRBV2 with TRBJ1-1; a possible D gene is TRBD1 (5 bases). The ends were cut back, 6 bases at V and 6 bases at J, with 11 bases in the middle. The V gene's germline CDR1 is SNHLY and CDR2 FYNNEI. The length of the CDR3 is 12 residues. The CDR3 DNA sequence: TGTGCCAGCAGGACAGTAAACTCTGAAGCTTTCTTT. It is translated as CASRTVNSEAFF.

The V gene is TRBV4-1, the J gene TRBJ1-2, with 9 bases matching TRBD1. Trimming cost V 2 bases and J 3 bases; bases outside gene matches: 10. This CDR3 contains 17 residues. Germline lookup yields CDR1 MGHRA and CDR2 YSYEKL. The DNA for the CDR3 is TGCGCCAGCAGCCAAAACTTCCCGGGACAGGGTGACTATGGCTACACCTTC. This sequence encodes CASSQNFPGQGDYGYTF.

The chain joins TRBV2 to TRBJ2-5, with TRBD2 matching over 8 bases. V lost 7 bases and J lost 5; bases outside the gene matches: 9. This CDR3 is built from 14 residues. The germline gives CDR1 SNHLY, CDR2 FYNNEI. The CDR3 is CASKIRGGPETQYF. The CDR3 bases are TGTGCCAGCAAGATACGGGGGGGCCCGGAGACCCAGTACTTC.

The CDR3 DNA reads as TGTGCCTGGAGATACAGGGGGCGCGAAGAGCAGTACTTC. Its translation: CAWRYRGREEQYF. The gene calls are TRBV30 and TRBJ2-7; 9 bases map to TRBD1. J gave up 7 bases and V 3 bases, and 7 bases lay outside the gene matches. The CDR3 runs to 13 residues. From germline, CDR1 is GTSNPN and CDR2 SVGIG (reference sequence).

The chain is built from TRBV15 and TRBJ2-3, with 10 bases identical to TRBD2. Germline V gene sequence: CDR1 LNHNV, CDR2 YYDKDF (reference sequence). J was trimmed by 1 base and V by 4 bases; bases with no gene match: 2. The length of the CDR3 is 15 residues. The CDR3 loop reads CATSILAGGTDTQYF. The CDR3 DNA sequence: TGTGCCACCAGCATTCTAGCGGGGGGCACAGATACGCAGTATTTT.

This clone has a handful of counts. The chain is built from TRBV4-2 and TRBJ1-5, with 8 nucleotides matching TRBD1. The V segment lost 5 bases and the J segment 7 bases; nucleotides outside the gene matches: 10. The CDR3 has 15 amino acids. The germline CDR1 and CDR2 sequences are LGHNA and YNFKEQ. For the CDR3, the DNA is TGTGCCAGCAGCTCCAGGGGGCGCGAAACCCAGCCCCAGCATTTT. It encodes CASSSRGRETQPQHF.

Only one count was recorded for this clone. The rearrangement joins TRBV7-9 to TRBJ2-1; D possibly corresponds to TRBD2 (6 bases). The ends were cut back, 5 bases at V and 2 bases at J, with 10 bases in the middle. The V gene's germline CDR1 is SEHNR and CDR2 FQNEAQ (reference sequence). The CDR3 extends over 14 amino acids. CDR3: CASSQGGTYNEQFF. CDR3 DNA: TGTGCCAGCAGCCAGGGAGGCACCTACAATGAGCAGTTCTTC.

This chain joins TRBV30 and TRBJ1-6; possibly TRBD1 for D (6 bases). Germline V gives CDR1 GTSNPN, CDR2 SVGIG (reference sequence). V was shortened by 3 bases and J by 4 bases, with 10 bases between the two germline ends. This CDR3 contains 14 residues. Here the CDR3 reads CAWRGGQYNSPLHF. CDR3 bases: TGTGCCTGGAGGGGGGGGCAGTATAATTCACCCCTCCACTTT.

This clone was seen many times. This chain uses TRBV5-1 with TRBJ2-3; TRBD2 matches 16 bases. This CDR3 region has 16 residues. Germline trimming cut 4 bases from V and 3 bases from J; bases unmatched to any gene: 2. Per germline, CDR1 SGHRS and CDR2 YFSETQ. The CDR3 nucleotides read TGCGCCAGCAGCCCGGGACTAGCGGGGGGGACAGATACGCAGTATTTT. Its protein product is CASSPGLAGGTDTQYF.

The chain combines TRBV4-1 with TRBJ1-5; no reliable D call. Between the trimmed V and J ends, which lost 0 bases and 9 bases, there was a span of 9 bases. Germline lookup yields CDR1 MGHRA and CDR2 YSYEKL. The CDR3 is made up of 13 amino acids. DNA for the CDR3: TGCGCCAGCAGCCAAGATCTAGCAATGCCCCAGCATTTT. Amino acid sequence: CASSQDLAMPQHF.

V usage is TRBV5-1 and J usage is TRBJ1-4; D is possibly TRBD1 (6 bases). Trimming took 1 base from V and 2 from J, leaving 9 bases between them. The CDR3 length is 15 residues. Per germline, CDR1 SGHRS and CDR2 YFSETQ. This chain's CDR3 is CASSLMGATNEKLFF. CDR3 DNA: TGCGCCAGCAGCTTGATGGGGGCCACTAATGAAAAACTGTTTTTT.

This sequence joins TRBV30 and TRBJ1-1, with D maybe TRBD1 (6 bases). The germline gives CDR1 GTSNPN, CDR2 SVGIG (reference sequence). The V end lost 1 base, the J end lost 4 bases, and 10 bases lay between the germline ends. CDR3 length: 13 residues. The CDR3 loop reads CAWSDGQLTEAFF. Here the CDR3 DNA reads TGTGCCTGGAGTGACGGACAGCTCACTGAAGCTTTCTTT.